What follows are 30 T cell receptor beta chains derived from one specimen sequenced in a study of regulatory T cells in long-lasting Graves disease. The time point denotes: newly diagnosed GD, antithyroid drugs for less than 3 months. RNA from PBMCs was the source of the TCR library. Arm-PCR of CDR3 regions with iRepertoire HTBI primers generated TCR beta libraries. In TCRdb, the multiplex PCR reads were re-called with MiXCR into one record per CDR3 protein. This repertoire shows fewer than 350,000 distinct CDR3 sequences, about 18% found once; its top ten account for about 39%. The starting material was peripheral blood mononuclear cells (PBMCs), obtained at new diagnosis, from a patient treated with antithyroid drugs. The receptors derive from a female donor with Graves disease.

V and J are TRBV6-1 and TRBJ2-7; tentative D call: TRBD2 (6 bases). The CDR3 runs to 18 residues. Germline CDR1 is MNHNS and CDR2 is SASEGT. V dropped 5 bases and J dropped 0 bases, with 23 bases sitting between them. CDR3 loop: CASSPGLRTDRTSYEQYF. CDR3 DNA: TGTGCCAGCAGTCCGGGACTCCGAACGGACCGCACCTCCTACGAGCAGTACTTC.

This clonotype was counted only a few times. V usage is TRBV7-9 and J usage is TRBJ1-2, with 8 bases fitting TRBD1. The junction had 10 bases not matched to a gene; V was cut back by 4 bases and J by 6 bases. The CDR3 contains 15 residues. The germline CDR1 and CDR2 sequences are SEHNR and FQNEAQ (reference sequence). CDR3 sequence reads: CASSSRTGLVDGYTF. DNA for the CDR3: TGTGCCAGCAGCTCCAGGACAGGGCTTGTTGATGGCTACACCTTC.

At least ten counts were recorded for this clonotype. The CDR3 nucleotides read TGTGCCAGCAGCCAAGCATGGGGTTCCTACAATGAGCAGTTCTTC. It yields the protein CASSQAWGSYNEQFF. The chain couples TRBV3-1 to TRBJ2-1, with D unresolved. Trimming took off 1 base at V and 1 base at J, with 8 bases between the two ends. The CDR3 consists of 15 residues. Germline CDR1 and CDR2: LGHDT and YNNKEL (reference sequence).

This clonotype was observed a few times. V and J are TRBV27 and TRBJ2-7; D may correspond to TRBD1 or TRBD2 (5 bases each). There are 14 residues in the CDR3. V dropped 4 bases and J dropped 2 bases, with 12 bases sitting between them. Germline values: CDR1 MNHEY, CDR2 SMNVEV (reference sequence). CDR3 region: CASSYRGGPYEQYF. DNA for the CDR3: TGTGCCAGCAGTTACCGGGGCGGACCCTACGAGCAGTACTTC.

A few counts support this clonotype. This chain joins TRBV20-1 and TRBJ1-5; 9 positions agree with TRBD1. This CDR3 comprises 15 residues. Germline V gene data show CDR1 as DFQATT and CDR2 as SNEGSKA (reference sequence). V lost 3 bases to trimming and J lost 4 bases; unmatched junction nucleotides: 7. The CDR3, as DNA: TGCAGTGCTAGCGAGGGACAGGGAGGAAATCAGCCCCAGCATTTT. Translation: CSASEGQGGNQPQHF.

In its sample, this clonotype was seen many times. The chain is built from TRBV4-1 and TRBJ1-5, with D unresolved. Trimming stripped 0 bases from V and 4 bases from J, with 13 bases between. The CDR3 length is 16 residues. Germline CDR1 MGHRA, CDR2 YSYEKL. This CDR3 reads CASSQDLGSGNQPQHF. The DNA of the CDR3 is TGCGCCAGCAGCCAAGATCTGGGTTCCGGTAATCAGCCCCAGCATTTT.

The chain couples TRBV6-2 or TRBV6-3 to TRBJ2-2, with 9 bases lining up with TRBD1. Trimming cost V 5 bases and J 5 bases; bases outside gene matches: 9. The CDR3 is 16 residues long. CDR1 and CDR2 from the germline V gene are MNHEY and SVGEGT. The CDR3 loop is CASSDTGGRRTGELFF. The CDR3 nucleotides are TGTGCCAGCAGTGATACAGGGGGCAGGAGGACCGGGGAGCTGTTTTTT.

In its sample, this clonotype was seen many times. The chain uses TRBV11-2 and TRBJ2-7, with D possibly being TRBD2 (6 bases). The CDR3 runs to 15 residues. Germline values: CDR1 SGHAT, CDR2 FQNNGV. The germline V and J ends were trimmed by 3 bases and 1 base, with 13 bases remaining between them. In DNA form, the CDR3 reads TGTGCCAGCAGCTTTGGGGGACTGAATTCCTACGAGCAGTACTTC. This sequence encodes CASSFGGLNSYEQYF.

The table lists this clonotype with many counts. The V and J genes are TRBV5-1 and TRBJ2-3; D not certain. The CDR3 runs to 15 residues. Germline CDR1 SGHRS, CDR2 YFSETQ. V lost 1 base, J lost 2 bases, and 11 bases lay in between. CDR3: CASSLSIGPTDTQYF. CDR3 nucleotides: TGCGCCAGCAGCTTGAGTATCGGTCCCACAGATACGCAGTATTTT.

At least ten counts were recorded for this clonotype. The V and J genes are TRBV2 and TRBJ1-4, with 7 positions matching TRBD1. V shed 6 bases, J shed 8 bases, and the junction held 9 bases outside the gene matches. CDR3 size: 14 residues. The V gene's germline CDR1 is SNHLY and CDR2 FYNNEI. CDR3 nucleotide sequence: TGTGCCAGCAGCCGGGACGGAGGGGGCGAAAAACTGTTTTTT. This sequence encodes CASSRDGGGEKLFF.

This chain joins TRBV2 and TRBJ1-2, with TRBD1 as a possible D gene (6 bases). This CDR3 region has 15 residues. Trimming took off 5 bases at V and 4 bases at J, with 17 bases between the two ends. Germline CDR1 and CDR2: SNHLY and FYNNEI. The CDR3 is CASSLNAGDVYGYTF. The CDR3 DNA follows: TGTGCCAGCAGTTTGAATGCAGGGGATGTCTATGGCTACACCTTC.

As to this clonotype: A much larger clonotype is one base distant, so this may be a read error. The V gene is TRBV7-7, the J gene TRBJ2-7, with 8 nucleotides matching TRBD2. Germline CDR1 reads SSHAT; CDR2 reads FNYEAQ (reference sequence). The CDR3 sequence is 15 residues long. The CDR3 sequence is CASSPTSGGFCEQYF. The CDR3 nucleotides are TGTGCTAGCAGCCCCACTAGCGGTGGGTTCTGCGAGCAGTACTTC. Variable domain in full (rest from reference TRBV7-7 and TRBJ2-7): GAGVSQSPRYKVTKRGQDVTLRCDPISSHATLYWYQQALGQGPEFLTYFNYEAQPDKSGLPSDRFSAERPEGSISTLTIQRTEQRDSAMYRCASSPTSGGFCEQYFGPGTRLTVT.

This clonotype appeared many times. The chain carries TRBV18 and TRBJ2-1; 8 bases match TRBD2. J was trimmed by 5 bases and V by 0 bases; bases with no gene match: 6. Germline loops: CDR1 KGHSH, CDR2 LQKENI. The CDR3 loop spans 16 amino acids. CDR3 residues: CASSPPEAGDDNEQFF. For the CDR3, the DNA is TGTGCCAGCTCACCACCGGAAGCGGGGGACGACAATGAGCAGTTCTTC. Looking up the rest from reference TRBV18 and TRBJ2-1 gives the full variable domain: NAGVMQNPRHLVRRRGQEARLRCSPMKGHSHVYWYRQLPEEGLKFMVYLQKENIIDESGMPKERFSAEFPKEGPSILRIQQVVRGDSAAYFCASSPPEAGDDNEQFFGPGTRLTVL.

This clonotype was observed many times. This chain joins TRBV12-3 or TRBV12-4 and TRBJ2-3, with a tentative D call TRBD1 (7 bases). The V gene lost 10 bases and the J gene lost 7 bases, with 24 bases spanning the gap. CDR3 size: 15 residues. The CDR3 DNA reads as TGTGCCACCACTGGCGGGACAGAGGTGGGAAATACGCAGTATTTT. It codes for CATTGGTEVGNTQYF.

This clonotype was seen repeatedly, ten times or more. The chain recombines TRBV29-1 with TRBJ1-1, with D perhaps TRBD1 (5 bases). V was pared by 4 bases and J by 1 base, with 19 bases between. CDR3 length: 16 amino acids. Per the germline V gene, CDR1 is SQVTM and CDR2 is ANQGSEA. Here the CDR3 reads CSVGGEGPGPNTEAFF. CDR3 bases: TGCAGCGTTGGCGGGGAGGGGCCAGGGCCGAACACTGAAGCTTTCTTT.

This clonotype occurred many times. An end of the junction differs from the germline gene, which may be a read error. The genes are TRBV7-7 and TRBJ2-6; D not certain. Germline loops: CDR1 SSHAT, CDR2 FNYEAQ (reference sequence). CDR3 size: 14 residues. The chain's CDR3 is CASTEGPGANVLTF. The CDR3 DNA follows: TGTGCTAGCACCGAAGGGCCTGGGGCCAACGTCCTGACTTTC. The full variable domain, in which reference TRBV7-7 and TRBJ2-6 provide the parts outside the CDR3, is GAGVSQSPRYKVTKRGQDVTLRCDPISSHATLYWYQQALGQGPEFLTYFNYEAQPDKSGLPSDRFSAERPEGSISTLTIQRTEQRDSAMYRCASTEGPGANVLTFGAGSRLTVL.

This clonotype was seen many times. The chain combines TRBV5-5 with TRBJ2-5, with TRBD2 matching 7 bases. The junction had 5 bases not matched to a gene; V was cut back by 3 bases and J by 0 bases. The CDR3 is 15 amino acids. Germline assignment: CDR1 SGHKS and CDR2 YYEKEE (reference sequence). The chain's CDR3 is CASSSVTSDQETQYF. The CDR3 DNA follows: TGTGCCAGCAGCTCGGTAACTAGCGACCAAGAGACCCAGTACTTC.

This clonotype was observed many times. The chain couples TRBV30 to TRBJ1-6, with a weak D call TRBD1 (5 bases). V was clipped by 3 bases and J by 6 bases, with 15 bases between them. Germline V gives CDR1 GTSNPN, CDR2 SVGIG (reference sequence). CDR3 length: 15 residues. CDR3 in amino acids: CAWRAPGPINSPLHF. The DNA of the CDR3 is TGTGCCTGGAGGGCCCCGGGGCCGATTAATTCACCCCTCCACTTT.

This clonotype has at least ten counts. The CDR3 is CASSSTGASTDTQYF. In DNA, the CDR3 is TGTGCCAGCAGTTCTACAGGGGCTAGCACAGATACGCAGTATTTT. The V gene is TRBV28, the J gene TRBJ2-3, with 7 bases matching TRBD1. Looked up from germline, CDR1 is MDHEN and CDR2 is SYDVKM. Germline trimming cut 4 bases from V and 0 bases from J; bases unmatched to any gene: 4. This CDR3 contains 15 residues.

V usage is TRBV5-1 and J usage is TRBJ2-7; unclear D gene. Germline V gene sequence: CDR1 SGHRS, CDR2 YFSETQ. CDR3 size: 13 residues. As DNA, the CDR3 is TGCGCCAGCAGCTACGACATCTCCTACGAGCGGTACGTC. Its protein product is CASSYDISYERYV.

This clonotype occurred many times. The V call is TRBV30, the J call TRBJ1-1; a weak D match, TRBD1 (5 bases). Trimming removed 4 bases from V and 11 bases from J, with 23 bases in between. This CDR3 is 14 amino acids long. In germline, CDR1 is GTSNPN, CDR2 SVGIG (reference sequence). The CDR3 nucleotides read TGTGCCTGGACCCACCCCGGGGGTTCCCGGGGGGCTTTCTTT. Translating it yields CAWTHPGGSRGAFF.

In regard to this clonotype: At one end, the junction sequence differs from germline, possibly due to a read error. The V gene is TRBV6-5, the J gene TRBJ1-1, with TRBD1 matching over 12 bases. The germline V gene has CDR1 MNHEY and CDR2 SVGAGI. This CDR3 has 14 residues. Here the CDR3 reads CASSLGTGGSEASF. The CDR3 DNA follows: TGTGCCAGCAGTTTAGGGACAGGGGGCTCTGAAGCTTCCTTT.

This clonotype was counted many times. V usage is TRBV20-1 and J usage is TRBJ2-3, with D tentatively TRBD1 or TRBD2 (5 bases each). The germline V gene encodes CDR1 DFQATT and CDR2 SNEGSKA (reference sequence). V was trimmed by 0 bases and J by 11 bases, leaving 12 bases between them. The CDR3 covers 12 residues. CDR3 in DNA: TGCAGTGCTAGAGATGAAATTGGGGGGCAGTATTTT. Protein sequence: CSARDEIGGQYF.

This clonotype was seen at least ten times. This chain uses TRBV10-3 with TRBJ1-6; 8 positions agree with TRBD1. V lost 0 bases and J lost 10; bases outside the gene matches: 5. There are 15 residues in the CDR3. CDR1 and CDR2 (germline): ENHRY, SYGVKD. The CDR3 sequence: CAISESGTGGSPLHF. The CDR3 DNA reads as TGTGCCATCAGTGAGTCCGGGACAGGCGGGTCACCCCTCCACTTT.

Details on this clonotype: A read error may account for a junction end that differs from germline. The genes are TRBV28 and TRBJ2-2; 11 bases match TRBD2. Germline assignment: CDR1 MDHEN and CDR2 SYDVKM. CDR3 length: 17 residues. The CDR3 sequence is CASSFVILAGVTGGLFF. The CDR3 DNA reads as TGTGCCAGCAGTTTTGTCATACTAGCGGGAGTCACCGGGGGGCTGTTTTTT.

This clonotype appeared many times. V gene TRBV6-1 combines with J gene TRBJ2-7; D is possibly TRBD1 (6 bases). This CDR3 has 14 amino acids. V was pared by 5 bases and J by 3 bases, with 14 bases between. Germline V gene data show CDR1 as MNHNS and CDR2 as SASEGT. The chain's CDR3 is CASSRRTVDYEQYF. CDR3 coding DNA: TGTGCCAGCAGTAGAAGGACAGTCGACTACGAGCAGTACTTC.

In its sample, this clonotype was seen many times. The CDR3 coding sequence is TGTGCCAGCAGTGTACAGTACTACGGAAACACCATATATTTT. It yields the protein CASSVQYYGNTIYF. The chain recombines TRBV6-1 with TRBJ1-3, with no clear D. Germline loops: CDR1 MNHNS, CDR2 SASEGT. Trimming took off 4 bases at V and 4 bases at J, with 11 bases between the two ends. The CDR3 totals 14 residues.

This clonotype was recorded at least ten times. This chain joins TRBV10-3 and TRBJ2-3; D perhaps matches TRBD2 (6 bases). CDR1 is ENHRY, CDR2 SYGVKD, per germline. Deletions cut 6 bases from V and 0 bases from J, with 7 bases between. The CDR3 covers 13 residues. The CDR3 DNA reads as TGTGCCATCAGCGGGGGTAGCACAGATACGCAGTATTTT. This encodes CAISGGSTDTQYF.

Comments on this clonotype: Germline and junction disagree at one end, which may indicate a read error. The rearrangement joins TRBV7-9 to TRBJ2-1; D ambiguous. CDR1 SEHNR and CDR2 FQNEAQ come from the germline V gene (reference sequence). CDR3 size: 18 residues. The CDR3 here is CTSSLFGGESVSYNEQFF. The CDR3 DNA reads as TGTACCAGCAGCTTATTTGGCGGAGAGAGTGTCTCCTACAATGAGCAGTTCTTC.

This clonotype was seen ten or more times. V usage is TRBV28 and J usage is TRBJ2-5; D could derive from TRBD1 or TRBD2 (6 bases each). The V and J ends lost 7 bases and 5 bases respectively, with 20 bases between them. The CDR3 totals 15 residues. The germline gives CDR1 MDHEN, CDR2 SYDVKM. CDR3 region: CASTPGGRGLETQYF. The CDR3 nucleotides are TGTGCCAGCACACCTGGGGGGCGGGGTTTGGAGACCCAGTACTTC.